This entry features one T cell receptor (beta chain) sequence. This sample is drawn from a study of blood T cell repertoires in COVID-19. Study-wide background: The United States, Italy and Spain were the sources of the acute and convalescent COVID-19 samples. From T cells, B-cell-depleted T cells, or PBMCs came the material, which was cDNA or gDNA.

The repertoire was sequenced with immunoSEQ multiplex PCR; TCRdb's copy has only in-frame clones and lacks some. The sample lists tens of thousands of clones; approximately 84% were seen once. The V end lost 4 bases, the J end lost 2 bases, and 4 bases lay between the germline ends. Germline V gene sequence: CDR1 SGHTA, CDR2 FQGNSA. The CDR3 has 12 residues. The V call is TRBV7-2, the J call TRBJ2-3; D is unclear. Sequencing was done on a sample of peripheral blood. The clonotype originates from a man aged 65 to 79 with COVID-19, enrolled during active disease. Here the CDR3 DNA reads TGTGCCAGCAGCTCGTCCACAGATACGCAGTATTTT. Residues: CASSSSTDTQYF.